The 2 T cell receptor beta chains reported below all come from one sample, sequenced in a study of blood T cell repertoires in COVID-19 (TCRdb year 2020). Library preparation used the immunoSEQ multiplex PCR assay. TCRdb's version of the immuneACCESS table is confined to in-frame rearrangements and falls short of the full clone set. An unresolved V gene accounts for under half of the shortfall where checked; the remainder is of unknown origin. The sample table records 200,000 to 300,000 clones; around 90% of these occur just once. 0.95% to 1% of the sample is taken by the ten largest. The sample taken for sequencing was peripheral blood. These receptors all stem from a woman in her thirties or forties who had recovered from COVID-19.

This chain joins TRBV7-8 and TRBJ2-1, with D unclear. This CDR3 spans 14 amino acids. V was trimmed by 1 base and J by 0 bases, leaving 4 bases between them. Germline V gene lookup returns CDR1 SGHVS and CDR2 FQNEAQ. This CDR3 is CASSLDNSYNEQFF. The CDR3 DNA is TGTGCCAGCAGCTTAGACAACTCCTACAATGAGCAGTTCTTC.

This clone was counted a single time. The chain is built from TRBV28 and TRBJ1-2; the match to TRBD1 covers 10 bases. Trimming took 3 bases from V and 6 from J; bases not matched to a gene: 7. Germline loops: CDR1 MDHEN, CDR2 SYDVKM. CDR3 length: 15 amino acids. CDR3 sequence: CASSFWTGGLDGYTF. CDR3 coding DNA: TGTGCCAGCAGTTTCTGGACAGGGGGATTAGATGGCTACACCTTC.